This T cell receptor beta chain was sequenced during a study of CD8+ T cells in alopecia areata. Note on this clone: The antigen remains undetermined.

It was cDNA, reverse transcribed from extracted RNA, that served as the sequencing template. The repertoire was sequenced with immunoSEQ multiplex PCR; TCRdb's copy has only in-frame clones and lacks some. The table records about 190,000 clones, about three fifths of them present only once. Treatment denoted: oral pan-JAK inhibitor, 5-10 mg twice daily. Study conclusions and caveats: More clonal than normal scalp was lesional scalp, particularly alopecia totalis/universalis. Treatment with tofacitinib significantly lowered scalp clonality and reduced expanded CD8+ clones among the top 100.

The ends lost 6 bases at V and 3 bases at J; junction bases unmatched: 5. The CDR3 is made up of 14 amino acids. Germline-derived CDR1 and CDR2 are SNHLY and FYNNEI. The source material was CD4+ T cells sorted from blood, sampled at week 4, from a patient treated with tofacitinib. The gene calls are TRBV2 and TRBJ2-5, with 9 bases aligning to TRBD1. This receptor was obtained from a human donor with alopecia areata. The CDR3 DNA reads TGTGCCAGCAGAACCGGGACAGGGAAAGAGACCCAGTACTTC. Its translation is CASRTGTGKETQYF.